Shown below are 7 T cell receptor beta chains from a single sample sequenced in a study of CD8+ T cells in alopecia areata. Extraction of RNA preceded its reverse transcription into cDNA, which served as the sequencing template. Method: immunoSEQ multiplex PCR; TCRdb's copy keeps in-frame clones and lacks some. Among more than 150,000 clones listed, 40% to 65% were seen once. The treatment was: oral pan-JAK inhibitor, 5-10 mg twice daily. The starting material was CD8+ T cells sorted from blood, obtained at approximately week 52, from a patient treated with tofacitinib. The receptors derive from a human donor with alopecia areata.

This chain joins TRBV2 and TRBJ2-4; D is ambiguous. Trimming stripped 1 base from V and 6 bases from J, with 13 bases between. The V gene's germline CDR1 is SNHLY and CDR2 FYNNEI. This CDR3 is built from 15 residues. CDR3 nucleotide sequence: TGTGCCAGCAGTGAAGGGATCAGTCGATCAAACATTCAGTACTTC. Residues: CASSEGISRSNIQYF.

This clone came up once. V gene TRBV27 combines with J gene TRBJ2-1; 10 bases line up with TRBD1. The CDR3 runs 15 residues. The V gene end was trimmed by 4 bases and the J gene end by 8 bases; junction bases not matched to a gene: 8. In germline, CDR1 is MNHEY, CDR2 SMNVEV (reference sequence). CDR3 bases: TGTGCCAGCAGTTGGGGACAGGGGCTACGGGATGAGCAGTTCTTC. This sequence encodes CASSWGQGLRDEQFF.

This clone was detected only a few times. The chain combines TRBV19 with TRBJ1-6; TRBD1 is a possible D gene (6 bases). The germline V gene has CDR1 LNHDA and CDR2 SQIVND (reference sequence). The length of the CDR3 is 15 residues. The V and J ends lost 2 bases and 5 bases respectively, with 10 bases between them. CDR3 sequence reads: CASSIQGPDNSPLHF. As DNA, the CDR3 is TGTGCCAGTAGTATACAGGGGCCGGATAATTCACCCCTCCACTTT.

The chain employs TRBV30 and TRBJ2-7, with TRBD1 identical over 8 bases. V lost 0 bases to trimming and J lost 3 bases; unmatched junction nucleotides: 10. Per germline, CDR1 GTSNPN and CDR2 SVGIG (reference sequence). This CDR3 is 16 amino acids long. This chain's CDR3 is CAWSVPPRTGNYEQYF. The CDR3 region has the DNA TGTGCCTGGAGTGTCCCCCCCCGGACAGGGAACTACGAGCAGTACTTC. Filled out from reference TRBV30 and TRBJ2-7, the complete variable domain reads SQTIHQWPATLVQPVGSPLSLECTVEGTSNPNLYWYRQAAGRGLQLLFYSVGIGQISSEVPQNLSASRPQDRQFILSSKKLLLSDSGFYLCAWSVPPRTGNYEQYFGPGTRLTVT.

The chain couples TRBV2 to TRBJ1-1; D uncertain. The length of the CDR3 is 12 residues. CDR1 and CDR2 (germline): SNHLY, FYNNEI. V dropped 7 bases and J dropped 3 bases, with 9 bases sitting between them. In nucleotides, the CDR3 is TGTGCCAGCACCGGCGGGGACACTGAAGCTTTCTTT. Its protein product is CASTGGDTEAFF. The full variable domain, its missing parts supplied by reference TRBV2 and TRBJ1-1, is EPEVTQTPSHQVTQMGQEVILRCVPISNHLYFYWYRQILGQKVEFLVSFYNNEISEKSEIFDDQFSVERPDGSNFTLKIRSTKLEDSAMYFCASTGGDTEAFFGQGTRLTVV.

The chain links TRBV4-2 to TRBJ2-7; TRBD1 aligns across 9 bases. Looked up from germline, CDR1 is LGHNA and CDR2 is YNFKEQ. The CDR3 has 15 residues. J lost 0 bases, V lost 3 bases, and 3 bases had no gene match. The CDR3 here is CASSHRTGVSYEQYF. The CDR3 DNA follows: TGTGCCAGCAGCCACCGGACAGGGGTCTCCTACGAGCAGTACTTC.

The chain is built from TRBV4-1 and TRBJ1-1; the D gene is possibly TRBD1 (5 bases). Trimming stripped 3 bases from V and 6 bases from J, with 8 bases between. The CDR3 loop spans 12 amino acids. CDR1 is MGHRA and CDR2 is YSYEKL in the germline V gene. The CDR3 DNA follows: TGCGCCAGCAGCCAGGGGGGACCTGAAGCTTTCTTT. This codes for CASSQGGPEAFF.